This T cell receptor beta chain was captured in a study of T-cell memory formation after mild COVID-19. Overall study context: Among the donors, TCR clusters were largely specific to each donor. The study's findings and limits: Mainly CM and EM harbored the contracting CD4+ clones; mainly EMRA harbored the CD8+ ones. Balance between CD4 and CD8 was seen in clones contracting day 15 to 85, and a CD4+ lean was seen in later expanders.

A few counts support this clonotype. Its antigen is still unknown. TCRdb called the 5' RACE reads again in MiXCR, with one record for every CDR3 protein. The top ten clones hold roughly 1.4% of a sample with fewer than 50,000 distinct CDR3 sequences, about 7.1% of them seen once. CDR1 is LGHNA and CDR2 is YNFKEQ in the germline V gene. CDR3 length: 16 residues. With V trimmed by 0 bases and J by 5 bases, 4 bases remained unmatched. The sequencing sample was made of PBMCs or a T cell subset sorted from them (not recorded which). The rearrangement joins TRBV4-2 to TRBJ2-5, with TRBD2 matching 12 bases. This TCR was recovered from a man younger than 35 who had mild COVID-19 (a few samples of this study predate the infection). Cell type and time point are not known. CDR3 residues: CASSQEGTSGLETQYF. The CDR3 coding sequence is TGTGCCAGCAGCCAAGAAGGGACTAGCGGGTTGGAGACCCAGTACTTC.